The present TCR beta chain was sequenced within a study of blood T cell repertoires in COVID-19. Overall study context: There were acute and convalescent COVID-19 samples, and they came from the United States, Italy and Spain. Sample material is recorded as cDNA or gDNA derived from T cells, B-cell-depleted T cells, or PBMCs.

Assignment of participants to cohorts was predicated upon participant-reported clinical history. Cohort 3 recovery required two negative PCRs, clearance, or symptom resolution. V lost 4 bases and J lost 2, with 17 bases in between. The CDR3 is 17 amino acids. In germline, CDR1 is MNHEY, CDR2 SMNVEV (reference sequence). Method: immunoSEQ multiplex PCR; TCRdb's copy keeps in-frame clones and lacks some. Of 150,000 to 200,000 clones in the sample, 82% were seen once. V and J are TRBV27 and TRBJ1-4, with D unresolved. The material sequenced was PBMCs or T cells enriched from blood (not recorded which). The receptor was derived from a man between 40 and 49 years old who had recovered from COVID-19. Written as DNA, the CDR3 is TGTGCCAGCAGTTCCCGGGTCGTTCCGGGGACTAATGAAAAACTGTTTTTT. This gives the protein CASSSRVVPGTNEKLFF.